This T cell receptor beta chain was recorded in a study of T-cell memory formation after mild COVID-19. About this clonotype: The target antigen is unknown.

TCRdb re-called the 5' RACE reads with MiXCR, one entry per CDR3 protein. The sample has hundreds of thousands of distinct CDR3 sequences, around a quarter seen once. General study results and limits: Pre-infection memory showed some responding clones, and this suggested that cross-reactive memory joined. Day 15 to 85 contracting clones showed balanced CD4/CD8; day 15 to 37 expanders favored CD4+. Largely, contracting CD4+ clones fell within CM and EM, and contracting CD8+ clones within EMRA.

Per the germline V gene, CDR1 is MNHEY and CDR2 is SVGAGI. Trimming removed 5 bases at V and 6 bases at J, with 14 bases between. This CDR3 spans 14 amino acids. The origin of this receptor is an adult woman who had mild COVID-19 (a few samples of this study predate the infection). Cell type and time point are not known. Sequencing was done on a sample of PBMCs or a T cell subset sorted from them (not recorded which). This chain links TRBV6-5 with TRBJ1-5, with D possibly TRBD1 on 6 matching bases. This CDR3 is CASSQGGTGQPQHF. As DNA, the CDR3 is TGTGCCAGCAGTCAAGGGGGGACGGGTCAGCCCCAGCATTTT.